The 19 T cell receptor beta chains below come from one sample, sequenced in a study of shared clonotypes between healthy human individuals (dated by TCRdb to the early 2020s). Libraries came from the immunoSEQ multiplex PCR assay. TCRdb holds this immuneACCESS table with in-frame rearrangements only. Some clones are missing; in checked studies, unresolved V genes explain under half, and the rest has no known cause. A total of millions of clones appear in this sample, 85% to 95% of them only once. Around 0.13% of the sample goes to the ten largest clones. Material for sequencing was naive CD4+ T cells sorted from blood. This specimen's cell subset or site label, per the study, means: CD45RA+ positively selected. Every receptor here comes from a man younger than 30 in good health.

The rearrangement joins TRBV4-1 to TRBJ2-7, with D unclear. The CDR3 runs 14 residues. V shed 6 bases and J shed 2 bases, with 14 bases lying between them. Germline lookup yields CDR1 MGHRA and CDR2 YSYEKL. CDR3 loop: CASSQTWVAYEQYF. CDR3 coding DNA: TGCGCCAGCAGTCAGACATGGGTGGCCTACGAGCAGTACTTC.

The rearrangement uses TRBV4-1 and TRBJ2-3; 12 bases line up with TRBD2. Germline values: CDR1 MGHRA, CDR2 YSYEKL. CDR3 size: 15 residues. After removal of 2 bases from V and 4 bases from J, the junction contained 1 base not matched to a gene. The DNA for the CDR3 is TGCGCCAGCAGCCAACTAGCGGGGGGGTCAGATACGCAGTATTTT. It translates to CASSQLAGGSDTQYF.

The V call is TRBV11-2, the J call TRBJ1-6; 7 nucleotides align to TRBD1. Losses at the gene ends were 3 bases for V and 4 bases for J; bases not matched to a gene: 6. There are 16 residues in the CDR3. Germline assignment: CDR1 SGHAT and CDR2 FQNNGV. In DNA, the CDR3 is TGTGCCAGCAGCTTGGTTGGGACAGAGTATAATTCACCCCTCCACTTT. It codes for CASSLVGTEYNSPLHF.

This chain uses TRBV7-9 with TRBJ2-6; 11 nucleotides line up with TRBD1. The J segment lost 2 bases and the V segment lost 2 bases, leaving 5 bases of the junction unmatched. The germline V gene has CDR1 SEHNR and CDR2 FQNEAQ (reference sequence). The CDR3 runs to 18 residues. The CDR3 DNA sequence: TGTGCCAGCAGCTTATGGACAGGGGGCGGCGCTGGGGCCAACGTCCTGACTTTC. It yields the protein CASSLWTGGGAGANVLTF.

The V call is TRBV13, the J call TRBJ2-1; 14 nucleotides align to TRBD2. Germline V CDR1 and CDR2: PRHDT, FYEKMQ (reference sequence). The J segment lost 9 bases and the V segment lost 5 bases, leaving 9 bases of the junction unmatched. The CDR3 consists of 16 residues. CDR3 amino acids: CASSPPTSGGAGEQFF. In nucleotides, the CDR3 is TGTGCCAGCAGCCCTCCGACTAGCGGGGGGGCAGGTGAGCAGTTCTTC.

CDR3 nucleotide sequence: TGTGCCAGCAGCTTCGCAGGTATGAACACTGAAGCTTTCTTT. Protein: CASSFAGMNTEAFF. The chain carries TRBV5-4 and TRBJ1-1; D is undetermined. The V and J ends lost 2 bases and 0 bases respectively, with 8 bases between them. Germline CDR1 and CDR2: SGHNT and YYREEE (reference sequence). The CDR3 spans 14 residues.

The rearrangement joins TRBV10-2 to TRBJ1-4; 7 nucleotides match TRBD1. The junction had 8 bases not matched to a gene; V was cut back by 6 bases and J by 4 bases. Germline CDR1 reads WSHSY; CDR2 reads SAAADI. This CDR3 contains 15 residues. DNA of the CDR3: TGCGCCAGCAGGGCAGGACAGGTGAATAATGAAAAACTGTTTTTT. This translates into CASRAGQVNNEKLFF.

The chain employs TRBV5-1 and TRBJ2-2, with 7 bases matching TRBD1. V shed 0 bases and J 4 bases; nucleotides not matched to a gene: 3. The CDR3 covers 15 residues. Germline values: CDR1 SGHRS, CDR2 YFSETQ. The CDR3 loop reads CASSLVQGPTGELFF. CDR3 bases: TGCGCCAGCAGCTTGGTACAGGGGCCCACCGGGGAGCTGTTTTTT.

The J gene is TRBJ1-5, the V gene TRBV6-1, with 7 bases that match TRBD1. CDR1 and CDR2 (germline): MNHNS, SASEGT. The CDR3 has 11 amino acids. Unmatched junction bases numbered 2, after V lost 10 bases and J lost 5 bases. The CDR3: CATTGDQPQHF. The CDR3 DNA reads TGTGCCACTACAGGGGATCAGCCCCAGCATTTT.

The chain carries TRBV5-1 and TRBJ1-2; TRBD1 might be the D (5 bases). CDR3 length: 17 residues. V lost 3 bases to trimming and J lost 4 bases, with 22 bases between them. Germline loops: CDR1 SGHRS, CDR2 YFSETQ. The CDR3 here is CASSSGSPLGSSYGYTF. As DNA, the CDR3 is TGCGCCAGCAGCTCAGGGTCCCCCCTGGGGTCGAGCTATGGCTACACCTTC.

The chain has TRBV30 and TRBJ2-7; 7 nucleotides align to TRBD1. In germline, CDR1 is GTSNPN, CDR2 SVGIG (reference sequence). The J segment lost 0 bases and the V segment lost 1 base, leaving 6 bases of the junction unmatched. This CDR3 region has 15 residues. The CDR3 sequence: CAWSGTGPSSYEQYF. The CDR3 nucleotides read TGTGCCTGGAGTGGGACAGGTCCCAGCTCCTACGAGCAGTACTTC.

CDR3 region: CAWSVHSGGNTGELFF. CDR3 coding DNA: TGTGCCTGGAGTGTACATAGCGGGGGGAACACCGGGGAGCTGTTTTTT. The J gene is TRBJ2-2, the V gene TRBV30; 9 nucleotides agree with TRBD2. The V and J ends lost 0 bases and 1 base, in that order; junction bases with no gene match: 3. The CDR3 loop spans 16 amino acids. Germline CDR1 is GTSNPN and CDR2 is SVGIG (reference sequence).

This chain connects TRBV30 to TRBJ1-6; 7 positions match TRBD1. Germline V gene sequence: CDR1 GTSNPN, CDR2 SVGIG (reference sequence). Unmatched junction bases numbered 8, after V lost 3 bases and J lost 6 bases. There are 15 residues in the CDR3. CDR3: CAWRAQGVFNSPLHF. CDR3 coding DNA: TGTGCCTGGAGGGCCCAGGGGGTGTTTAATTCACCCCTCCACTTT.

V is TRBV2 and J is TRBJ2-7; D tentatively fits TRBD1 or TRBD2 (5 bases each). Germline V gives CDR1 SNHLY, CDR2 FYNNEI. The V and J ends lost 4 bases and 2 bases respectively, with 12 bases between them. CDR3 length: 14 amino acids. The CDR3 sequence: CASSVMGPPYEQYF. CDR3 DNA: TGTGCCAGCAGTGTTATGGGACCACCCTACGAGCAGTACTTC.

This sequence joins TRBV18 and TRBJ2-7, with D tentatively TRBD1 or TRBD2 (5 bases each). V was trimmed by 6 bases and J by 7 bases, leaving 16 bases between them. The CDR3 has 13 amino acids. Germline CDR1 reads KGHSH; CDR2 reads LQKENI. The CDR3 sequence: CASSPGTFREQYF. The CDR3 bases are TGTGCCAGCTCGCCCGGGACCTTTAGGGAGCAGTACTTC.

The J gene is TRBJ1-2, the V gene TRBV5-1; D unclear. Trimming stripped 2 bases from V and 6 bases from J, with 8 bases between. The germline V gene encodes CDR1 SGHRS and CDR2 YFSETQ. The CDR3 runs 12 residues. The CDR3: CASSLGMDGYTF. The CDR3 DNA follows: TGCGCCAGCAGCTTAGGTATGGATGGCTACACCTTC.

The CDR3 coding sequence is TGTGCCAGCAGTTCCACCCGGGAAAAACTGTTTTTT. The encoded protein is CASSSTREKLFF. The rearrangement uses TRBV28 and TRBJ1-4; no firm D call. Germline V gene sequence: CDR1 MDHEN, CDR2 SYDVKM. Trimming removed 4 bases from V and 8 bases from J, with 8 bases in between. The CDR3 has 12 amino acids.

The chain has TRBV7-2 and TRBJ2-3; a possible D gene is TRBD2 (5 bases). The germline V and J ends were trimmed by 1 base and 1 base, with 12 bases remaining between them. The CDR3 loop spans 16 amino acids. Germline V CDR1 and CDR2: SGHTA, FQGNSA. The CDR3 here is CASSLGPGLGTDTQYF. The CDR3 bases are TGTGCCAGCAGCTTAGGGCCGGGGTTGGGCACAGATACGCAGTATTTT.

The table lists this clone with a count of one. As DNA, the CDR3 is TGCGCCAGCAGTGGACAGGGGCCGGCCCGGAACACTGAAGCTTTCTTT. It codes for CASSGQGPARNTEAFF. The chain carries TRBV5-1 and TRBJ1-1; 9 bases align to TRBD1. CDR1 is SGHRS and CDR2 is YFSETQ in the germline V gene. The CDR3 is 16 amino acids. After removal of 5 bases from V and 1 base from J, the junction contained 9 bases not matched to a gene. Full variable domain (missing parts from reference TRBV5-1 and TRBJ1-1): KAGVTQTPRYLIKTRGQQVTLSCSPISGHRSVSWYQQTPGQGLQFLFEYFSETQRNKGNFPGRFSGRQFSNSRSEMNVSTLELGDSALYLCASSGQGPARNTEAFFGQGTRLTVV.